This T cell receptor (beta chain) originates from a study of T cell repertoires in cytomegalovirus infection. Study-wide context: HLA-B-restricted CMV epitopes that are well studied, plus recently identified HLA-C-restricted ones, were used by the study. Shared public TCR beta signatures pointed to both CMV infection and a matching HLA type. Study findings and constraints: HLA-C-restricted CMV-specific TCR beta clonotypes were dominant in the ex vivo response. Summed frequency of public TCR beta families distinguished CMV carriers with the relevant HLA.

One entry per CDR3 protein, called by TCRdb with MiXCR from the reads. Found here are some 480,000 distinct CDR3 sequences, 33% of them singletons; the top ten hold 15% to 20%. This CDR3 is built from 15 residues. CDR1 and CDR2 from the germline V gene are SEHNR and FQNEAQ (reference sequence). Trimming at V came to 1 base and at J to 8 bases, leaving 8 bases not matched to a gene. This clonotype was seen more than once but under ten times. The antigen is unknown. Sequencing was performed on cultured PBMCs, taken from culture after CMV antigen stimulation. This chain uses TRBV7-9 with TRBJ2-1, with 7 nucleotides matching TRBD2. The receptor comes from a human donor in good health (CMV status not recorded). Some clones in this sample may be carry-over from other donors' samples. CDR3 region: CASSLGGAGDDEQFF. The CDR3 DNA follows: TGTGCCAGCAGCTTAGGTGGGGCGGGAGACGATGAGCAGTTCTTC.